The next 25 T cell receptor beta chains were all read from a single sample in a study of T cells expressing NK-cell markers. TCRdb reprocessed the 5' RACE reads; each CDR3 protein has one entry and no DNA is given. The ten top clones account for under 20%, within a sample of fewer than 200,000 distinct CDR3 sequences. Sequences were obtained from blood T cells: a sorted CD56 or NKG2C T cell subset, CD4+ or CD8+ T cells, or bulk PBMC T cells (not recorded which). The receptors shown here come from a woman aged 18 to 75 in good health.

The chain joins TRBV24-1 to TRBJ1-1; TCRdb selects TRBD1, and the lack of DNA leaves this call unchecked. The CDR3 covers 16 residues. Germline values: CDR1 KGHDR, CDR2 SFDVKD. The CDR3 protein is CATSDPPSGSNTEAFF.

The CDR3 is CASSLMTGGMGTEAFF. The genes are TRBV7-3 and TRBJ1-1; the TCRdb call, TRBD1, lacks DNA for checking. The length of the CDR3 is 16 residues. CDR1 and CDR2 (germline): SGHTA, FQGTGA. The variable domain in full, with the rest retrieved from reference TRBV7-3 and TRBJ1-1, is GAGVSQTPSNKVTEKGKYVELRCDPISGHTALYWYRQSLGQGPEFLIYFQGTGAADDSGLPNDRFFAVRPEGSVSTLKIQRTERGDSAVYLCASSLMTGGMGTEAFFGQGTRLTVV.

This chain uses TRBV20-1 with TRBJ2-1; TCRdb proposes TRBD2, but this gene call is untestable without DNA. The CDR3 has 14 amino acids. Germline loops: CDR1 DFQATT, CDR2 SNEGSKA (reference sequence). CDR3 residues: CSALEPRTSVEQFF.

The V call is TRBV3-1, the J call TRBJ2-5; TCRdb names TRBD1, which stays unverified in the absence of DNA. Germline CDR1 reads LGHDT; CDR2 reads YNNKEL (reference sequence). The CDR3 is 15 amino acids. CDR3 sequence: CASSQGARSLETQYF.

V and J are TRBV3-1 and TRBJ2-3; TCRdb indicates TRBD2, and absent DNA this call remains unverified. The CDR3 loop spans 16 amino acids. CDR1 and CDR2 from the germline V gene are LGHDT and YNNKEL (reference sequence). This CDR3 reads CASGMTRGGGTDTQYF.

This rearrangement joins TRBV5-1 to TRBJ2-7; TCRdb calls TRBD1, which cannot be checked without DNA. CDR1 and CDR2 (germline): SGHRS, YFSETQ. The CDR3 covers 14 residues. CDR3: CATRVGGRSYEQYF.

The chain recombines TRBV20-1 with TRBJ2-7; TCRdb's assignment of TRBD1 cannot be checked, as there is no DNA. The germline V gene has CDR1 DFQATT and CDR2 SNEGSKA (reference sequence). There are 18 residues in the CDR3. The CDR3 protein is CSAAGQVGRGRRSYEQYF.

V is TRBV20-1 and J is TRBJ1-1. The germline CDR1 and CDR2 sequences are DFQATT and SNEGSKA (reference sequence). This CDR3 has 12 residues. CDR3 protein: CSARAQRFEAFF.

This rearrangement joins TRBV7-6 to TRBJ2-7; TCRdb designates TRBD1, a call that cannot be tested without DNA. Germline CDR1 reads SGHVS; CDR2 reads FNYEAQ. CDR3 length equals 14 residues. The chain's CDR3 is CASSPGDSSYEQYF.

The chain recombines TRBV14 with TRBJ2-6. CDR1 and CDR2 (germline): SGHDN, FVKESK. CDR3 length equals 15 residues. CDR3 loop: CASTKTRSGANVLTF.

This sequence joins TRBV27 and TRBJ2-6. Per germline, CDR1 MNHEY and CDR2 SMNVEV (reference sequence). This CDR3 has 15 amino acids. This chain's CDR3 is CASSADGSGANVLTF.

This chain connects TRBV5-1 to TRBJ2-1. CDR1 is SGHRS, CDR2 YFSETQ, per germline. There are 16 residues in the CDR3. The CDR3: CASSLKLPTKLNEQFF. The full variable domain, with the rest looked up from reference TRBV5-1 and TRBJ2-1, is KAGVTQTPRYLIKTRGQQVTLSCSPISGHRSVSWYQQTPGQGLQFLFEYFSETQRNKGNFPGRFSGRQFSNSRSEMNVSTLELGDSALYLCASSLKLPTKLNEQFFGPGTRLTVL.

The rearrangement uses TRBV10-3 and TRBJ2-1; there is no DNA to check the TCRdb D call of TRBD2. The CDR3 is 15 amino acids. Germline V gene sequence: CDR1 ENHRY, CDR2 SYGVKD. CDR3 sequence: CAAGTLAGVGNEQFF.

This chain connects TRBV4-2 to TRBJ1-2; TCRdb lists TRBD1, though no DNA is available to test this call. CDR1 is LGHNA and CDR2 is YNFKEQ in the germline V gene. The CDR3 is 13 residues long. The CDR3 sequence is CASSHGTGVPLTF.

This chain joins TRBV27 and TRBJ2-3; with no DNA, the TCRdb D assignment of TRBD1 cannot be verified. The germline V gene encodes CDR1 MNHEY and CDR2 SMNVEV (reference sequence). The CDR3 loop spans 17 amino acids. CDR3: CASSSIWTGGSTDTQYF.

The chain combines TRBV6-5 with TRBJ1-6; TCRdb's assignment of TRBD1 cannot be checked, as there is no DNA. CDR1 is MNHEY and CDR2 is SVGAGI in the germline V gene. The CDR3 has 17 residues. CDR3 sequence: CASSYSGGLSYNSPLHF.

CDR3: CASSSILGEQYF. The rearrangement uses TRBV7-2 and TRBJ2-7. The germline gives CDR1 SGHTA, CDR2 FQGNSA. The CDR3 contains 12 residues. Full variable domain (outside the CDR3, taken from reference TRBV7-2 and TRBJ2-7): GAGVSQSPSNKVTEKGKDVELRCDPISGHTALYWYRQSLGQGLEFLIYFQGNSAPDKSGLPSDRFSAERTGGSVSTLTIQRTQQEDSAVYLCASSSILGEQYFGPGTRLTVT.

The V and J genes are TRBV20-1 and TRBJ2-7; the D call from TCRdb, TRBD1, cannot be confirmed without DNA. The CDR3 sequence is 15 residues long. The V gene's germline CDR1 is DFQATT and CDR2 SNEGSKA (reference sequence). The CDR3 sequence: CSARDSQGDLYEQYF.

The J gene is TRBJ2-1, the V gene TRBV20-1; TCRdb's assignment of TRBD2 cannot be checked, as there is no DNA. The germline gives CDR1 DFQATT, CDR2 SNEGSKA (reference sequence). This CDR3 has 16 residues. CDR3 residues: CSARFLAGGAYNEQFF.

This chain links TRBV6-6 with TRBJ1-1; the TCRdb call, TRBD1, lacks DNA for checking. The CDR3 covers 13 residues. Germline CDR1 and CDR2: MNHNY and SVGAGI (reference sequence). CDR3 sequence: CASSQGGRAEAFF.

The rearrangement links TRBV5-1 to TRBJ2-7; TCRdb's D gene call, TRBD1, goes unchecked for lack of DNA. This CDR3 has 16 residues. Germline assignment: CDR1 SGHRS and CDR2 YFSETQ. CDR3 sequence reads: CASSSGPGTGYYEQYF.

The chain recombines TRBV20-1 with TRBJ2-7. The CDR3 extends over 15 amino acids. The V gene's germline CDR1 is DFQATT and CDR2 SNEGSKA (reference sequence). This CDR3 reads CSARVSALGTYEQYF.

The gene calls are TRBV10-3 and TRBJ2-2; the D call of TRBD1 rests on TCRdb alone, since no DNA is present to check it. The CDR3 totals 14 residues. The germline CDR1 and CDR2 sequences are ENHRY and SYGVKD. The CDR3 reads CATGELPSTGELFF.

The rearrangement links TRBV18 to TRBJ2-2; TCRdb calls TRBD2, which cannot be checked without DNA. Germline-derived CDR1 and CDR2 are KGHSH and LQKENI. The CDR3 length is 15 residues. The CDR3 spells CASSPGLAPSGELFF.

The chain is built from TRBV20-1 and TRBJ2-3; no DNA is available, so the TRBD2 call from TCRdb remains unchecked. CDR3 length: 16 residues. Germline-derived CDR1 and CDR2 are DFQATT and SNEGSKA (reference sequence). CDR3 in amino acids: CSARESSGGGLVTQYF.